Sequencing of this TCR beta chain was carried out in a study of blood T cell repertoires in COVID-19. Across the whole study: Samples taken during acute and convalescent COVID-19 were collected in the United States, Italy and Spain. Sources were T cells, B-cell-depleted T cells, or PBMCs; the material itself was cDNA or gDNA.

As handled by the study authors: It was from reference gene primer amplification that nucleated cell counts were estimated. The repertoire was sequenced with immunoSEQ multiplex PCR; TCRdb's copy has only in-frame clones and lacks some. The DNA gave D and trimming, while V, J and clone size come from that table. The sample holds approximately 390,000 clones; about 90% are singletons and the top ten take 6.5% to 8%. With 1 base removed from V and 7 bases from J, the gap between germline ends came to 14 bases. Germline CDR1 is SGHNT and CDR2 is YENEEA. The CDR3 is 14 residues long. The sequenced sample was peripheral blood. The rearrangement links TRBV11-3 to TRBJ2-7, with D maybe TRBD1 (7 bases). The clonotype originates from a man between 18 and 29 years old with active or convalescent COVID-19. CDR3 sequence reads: CASSLVRDSGEQYF. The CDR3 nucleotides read TGTGCCAGCAGCTTAGTCCGGGACAGCGGGGAGCAGTACTTC.